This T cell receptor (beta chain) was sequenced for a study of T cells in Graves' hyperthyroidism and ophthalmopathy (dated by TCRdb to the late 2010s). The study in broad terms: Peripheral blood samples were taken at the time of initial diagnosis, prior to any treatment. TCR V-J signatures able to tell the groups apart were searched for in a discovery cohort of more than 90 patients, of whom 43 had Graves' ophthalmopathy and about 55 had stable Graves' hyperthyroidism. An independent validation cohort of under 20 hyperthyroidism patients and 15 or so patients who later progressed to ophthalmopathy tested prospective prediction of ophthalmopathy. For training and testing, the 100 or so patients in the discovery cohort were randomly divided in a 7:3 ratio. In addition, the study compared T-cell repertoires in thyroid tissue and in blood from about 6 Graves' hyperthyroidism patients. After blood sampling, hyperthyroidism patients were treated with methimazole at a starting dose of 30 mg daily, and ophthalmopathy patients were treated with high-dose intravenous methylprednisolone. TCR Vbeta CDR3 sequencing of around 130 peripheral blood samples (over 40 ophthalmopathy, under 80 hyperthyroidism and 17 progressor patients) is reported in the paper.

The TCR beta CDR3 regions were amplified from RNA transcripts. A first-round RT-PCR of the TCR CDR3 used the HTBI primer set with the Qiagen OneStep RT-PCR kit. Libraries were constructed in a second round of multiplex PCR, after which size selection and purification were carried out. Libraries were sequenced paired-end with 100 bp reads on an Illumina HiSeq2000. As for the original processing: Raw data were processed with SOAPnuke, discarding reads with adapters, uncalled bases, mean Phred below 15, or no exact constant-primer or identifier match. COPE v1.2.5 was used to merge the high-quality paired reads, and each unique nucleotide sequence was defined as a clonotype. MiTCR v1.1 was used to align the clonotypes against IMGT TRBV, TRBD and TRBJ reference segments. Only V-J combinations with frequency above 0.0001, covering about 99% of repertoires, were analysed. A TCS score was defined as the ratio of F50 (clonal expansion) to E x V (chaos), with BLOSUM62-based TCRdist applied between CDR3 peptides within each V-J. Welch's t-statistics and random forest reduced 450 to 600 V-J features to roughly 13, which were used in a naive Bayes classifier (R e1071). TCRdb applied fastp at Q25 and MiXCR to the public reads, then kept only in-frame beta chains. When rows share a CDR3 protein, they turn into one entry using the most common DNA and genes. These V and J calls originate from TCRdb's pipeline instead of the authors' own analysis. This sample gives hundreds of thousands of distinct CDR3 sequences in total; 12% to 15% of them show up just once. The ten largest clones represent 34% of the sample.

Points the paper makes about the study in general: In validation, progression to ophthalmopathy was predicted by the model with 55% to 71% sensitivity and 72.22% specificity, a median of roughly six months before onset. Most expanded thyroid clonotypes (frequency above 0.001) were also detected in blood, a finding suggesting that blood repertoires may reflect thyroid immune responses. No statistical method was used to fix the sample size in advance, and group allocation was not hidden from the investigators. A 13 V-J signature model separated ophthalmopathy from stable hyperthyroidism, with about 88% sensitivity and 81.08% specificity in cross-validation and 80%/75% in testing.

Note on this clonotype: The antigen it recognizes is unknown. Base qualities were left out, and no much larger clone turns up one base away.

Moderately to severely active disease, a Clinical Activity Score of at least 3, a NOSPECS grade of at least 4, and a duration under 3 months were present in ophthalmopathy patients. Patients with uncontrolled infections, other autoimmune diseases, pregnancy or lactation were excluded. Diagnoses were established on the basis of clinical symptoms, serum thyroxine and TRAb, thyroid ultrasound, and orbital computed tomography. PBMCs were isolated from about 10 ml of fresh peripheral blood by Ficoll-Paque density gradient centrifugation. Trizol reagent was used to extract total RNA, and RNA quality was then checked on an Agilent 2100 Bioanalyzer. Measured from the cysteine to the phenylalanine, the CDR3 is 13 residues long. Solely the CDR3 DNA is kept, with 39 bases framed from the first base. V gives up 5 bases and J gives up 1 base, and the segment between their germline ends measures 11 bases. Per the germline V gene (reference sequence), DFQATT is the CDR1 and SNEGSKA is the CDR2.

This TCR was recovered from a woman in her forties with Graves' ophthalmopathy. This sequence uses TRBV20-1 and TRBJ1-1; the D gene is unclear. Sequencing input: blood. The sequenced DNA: TGCAGTGCTGCCCTATCAGGGAACACTGAAGCTTTCTTT. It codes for CSAALSGNTEAFF.